Below, one T cell receptor beta chain is given with its context. Its antigen is unknown. Patients sequenced had flow cytometry evidence of CD8+CD57+ cell expansion. Blood was sampled before the patients had received any therapy. This CDR3 has 13 residues. V lost 1 base and J lost 7, with 8 bases in between. Germline V gives CDR1 LNHDA, CDR2 SQIVND (reference sequence). These data come from a study of CD8+CD57+ T cells in acquired aplastic anemia. Overall study: Sorted CD4+ and CD8+ cell DNA averaged about 3 ug.

Whole-study findings and limits: Statistical testing detected no significant gap in CD8+ Simpson's diversity between patients and controls. Some 30 shared CD8+ CDR3s appeared highly expressed within patients' immunodominant clones.

TCR beta VDJ and CDR3 profiles were obtained from a genomic DNA template. TCRdb independently ran MiXCR on the reads; one entry per CDR3 protein. The data show roughly 160,000 distinct CDR3 sequences, over 70% seen once. The TCR sequence derives from a human donor with aplastic anemia. Sequencing used sorted CD4+, CD8+, or CD8+CD57+ T cells (not recorded which) from PBMCs. The chain joins TRBV19 to TRBJ2-1; D is unresolved. Here the CDR3 DNA reads TGTGCCAGTAGTATAGCCGTTGTTAATGAGCAGTTCTTC. This gives the protein CASSIAVVNEQFF. The full variable domain, its missing parts supplied by reference TRBV19 and TRBJ2-1, is DGGITQSPKYLFRKEGQNVTLSCEQNLNHDAMYWYRQDPGQGLRLIYYSQIVNDFQKGDIAEGYSVSREKKESFPLTVTSAQKNPTAFYLCASSIAVVNEQFFGPGTRLTVL.